Below, one TCR beta chain is given with its context. This clonotype has only a few counts. The antigen this receptor binds is unknown. Per-base qualities were not stored, and no clone one base away is much larger. The sample was run on an Illumina HiSeq 1500. TCRdb reprocessed the public reads (quality trimming at Q25 with fastp, clone calling with MiXCR) and kept in-frame beta chains. A single entry per CDR3 protein holds the most common genes and DNA from its merged rows. The table for this sample lists about 830,000 distinct CDR3 sequences; about 31% of them were counted only once. Approximately 13% of the sample goes to the ten largest clones. The germline V and J ends show losses of 5 bases and 0 bases respectively, and no gene match explains 6 bases of the junction. Its CDR3 holds 17 amino acids, cysteine through phenylalanine. Only the CDR3 DNA stays, 51 bases, in frame from base 1. Looking up the germline V gene yields CDR1 SGHVS and CDR2 FNYEAQ.

The sample's treatment or condition label is to be understood as: in vitro stimulation with specific CMV peptide epitopes to enrich CMV-specific T cells. The sample originates from a study of T cell repertoires in cytomegalovirus infection (dated by TCRdb to between 2017 and 2020). In terms of the full investigation: Alongside well-studied HLA-B-restricted epitopes, the peptide stimulations were aimed at recently identified HLA-C-restricted CMV epitopes, whose presentation resists viral immunomodulation. Donor HLA type was relevant to the analysis, because carriage of CMV infection together with the matching HLA type was indicated by public TCR beta signatures. What the study reported, not specific to this receptor: Carriers of CMV infection plus the relevant HLA type were discriminated by the cumulative frequency of public TCR beta family members in the study cohort and in an independent approximately 360-donor cohort. The ex vivo response was dominated by HLA-C-restricted CMV-specific TCR beta clonotypes, and the single most frequent clonotype in two of eight donors was supplied by these HLA-C-restricted clonotypes.

The chain is made from TRBV7-6 and TRBJ2-3; 12 of the junction bases match TRBD2. Specimen: cultured CD8+ T cells from PBMCs, collected from culture after CMV antigen stimulation. This receptor was obtained from a human donor in good health (CMV status not recorded). Some clones in this sample may be carry-over from other donors' samples. The sequenced DNA: TGTGCCAGCAGCCCACTAGCGGGGGGTTCTAGCACAGATACGCAGTATTTT. Translation gives CASSPLAGGSSTDTQYF. Where the CDR3 stops, the reference TRBV7-6 and TRBJ2-3 genes take over; the full variable domain is GAGVSQSPRYKVTKRGQDVALRCDPISGHVSLYWYRQALGQGPEFLTYFNYEAQQDKSGLPNDRFSAERPEGSISTLTIQRTEQRDSAMYRCASSPLAGGSSTDTQYFGPGTRLTVL.